The entry below describes one TCR beta chain. Here immunoSEQ multiplex PCR was the method, and the copy in TCRdb shows in-frame clones only, minus some. The table lists 150,000 to 200,000 clones, around 90% of them singletons, with about 8.8% in the top ten. This sample stems from a study of blood T cell repertoires in COVID-19. For the study at large: Spain, Italy and the United States supplied samples that represented acute and convalescent COVID-19.

The germline V gene has CDR1 SGHNT and CDR2 YYREEE (reference sequence). Trimming took 4 bases from V and 3 from J, leaving 19 bases between them. This CDR3 is 16 amino acids long. V gene TRBV5-4 combines with J gene TRBJ1-1; the D is unclear. This clonotype was obtained from a woman aged 18-30 years who had recovered from COVID-19. Sample: PBMCs or T cells enriched from blood (not recorded which). The CDR3 loop is CASSETAFSADTEAFF. The CDR3, as DNA: TGTGCCAGCAGCGAAACCGCCTTTTCGGCGGACACTGAAGCTTTCTTT. Full variable domain (missing parts from reference TRBV5-4 and TRBJ1-1): ETGVTQSPTHLIKTRGQQVTLRCSSQSGHNTVSWYQQALGQGPQFIFQYYREEENGRGNFPPRFSGLQFPNYSSELNVNALELDDSALYLCASSETAFSADTEAFFGQGTRLTVV.